Here is one TCR beta chain with its context. Its antigen remains unknown. Using immunoSEQ multiplex PCR, the repertoire was profiled, and TCRdb retains in-frame clones only, with some absent. Of about 600,000 clones detected, roughly 98% appear once; the ten largest clones hold 0.3%. Naive CD8 cells lacked CD45RO and underwent positive selection for CCR7, leaving out terminally differentiated effector memory CD45RA+ cells. This specimen belongs to a study of shared clonotypes between healthy human individuals. Study results and caveats: Expectations were that clonotype sharing among donors would be affected by sequencing depth.

Input material: naive CD8+ T cells sorted from blood. The receptor was isolated from a man under 40 in good health.

In DNA form, the CDR3 reads TGTGCCAGCAGTGAAGCGAGCGGGAGTAATCAGCCCCAGCATTTT. Translated: CASSEASGSNQPQHF. This chain links TRBV2 with TRBJ1-5; D is uncertain. CDR1 SNHLY and CDR2 FYNNEI come from the germline V gene. V lost 0 bases to trimming and J lost 4 bases, with 10 bases between them. CDR3 length: 15 amino acids. The variable domain in full, completed from reference TRBV2 and TRBJ1-5, reads EPEVTQTPSHQVTQMGQEVILRCVPISNHLYFYWYRQILGQKVEFLVSFYNNEISEKSEIFDDQFSVERPDGSNFTLKIRSTKLEDSAMYFCASSEASGSNQPQHFGDGTRLSIL.